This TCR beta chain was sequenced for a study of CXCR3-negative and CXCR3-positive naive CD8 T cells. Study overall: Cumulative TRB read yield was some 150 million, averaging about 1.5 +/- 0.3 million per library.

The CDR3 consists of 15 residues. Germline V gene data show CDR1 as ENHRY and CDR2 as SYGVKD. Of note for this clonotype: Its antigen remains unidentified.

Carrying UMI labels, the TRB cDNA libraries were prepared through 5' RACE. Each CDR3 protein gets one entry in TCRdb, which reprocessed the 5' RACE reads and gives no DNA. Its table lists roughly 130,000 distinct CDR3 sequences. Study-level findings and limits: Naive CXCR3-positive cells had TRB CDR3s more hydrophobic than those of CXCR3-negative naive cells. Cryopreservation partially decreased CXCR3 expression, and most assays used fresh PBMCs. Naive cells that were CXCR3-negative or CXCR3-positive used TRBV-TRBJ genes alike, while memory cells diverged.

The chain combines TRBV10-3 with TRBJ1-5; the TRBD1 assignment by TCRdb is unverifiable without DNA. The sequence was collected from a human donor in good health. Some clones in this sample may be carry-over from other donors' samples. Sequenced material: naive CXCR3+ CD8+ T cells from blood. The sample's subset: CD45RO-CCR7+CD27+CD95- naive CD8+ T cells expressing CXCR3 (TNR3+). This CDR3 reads CAISESGTGSQPQHF.